This T cell receptor beta chain was sequenced during a study of blood T cells in healthy people across ages. As for this clonotype: Its antigen is undetermined.

Primed by a sample-barcoded 5' primer and a J-beta primer mix, a second PCR proceeded for 7 to 11 cycles. Every sample gave at least 2.5 million paired-end reads containing CDR3. One entry per CDR3 protein results from TCRdb running MiXCR on the 5' RACE reads. The sample contains about 680,000 distinct CDR3 sequences, around 49% of which appear only once. Trimming removed 6 bases from V and 3 bases from J; junction bases left unmatched: 6. The CDR3 sequence is 16 residues long. Per germline, CDR1 SGHTA and CDR2 FQGNSA. Study-wide results and limits: The fall in TCR beta diversity per million T cells was roughly linear with age. Not knowing donor CMV status may have confounded expanded clonotype changes.

The chain links TRBV7-2 to TRBJ2-3; 13 bases fit TRBD2. The TCR sequence derives from a woman between 55 and 75 years old in good health. Sequenced: blood. Here the CDR3 reads CASRSGTSGTTDTQYF. The CDR3 coding sequence is TGTGCCAGCAGATCCGGGACTAGCGGGACGACAGATACGCAGTATTTT. Based on the CDR3 plus reference TRBV7-2 and TRBJ2-3, the full variable domain is GAGVSQSPSNKVTEKGKDVELRCDPISGHTALYWYRQSLGQGLEFLIYFQGNSAPDKSGLPSDRFSAERTGGSVSTLTIQRTQQEDSAVYLCASRSGTSGTTDTQYFGPGTRLTVL.